This TCR beta chain came from a study of breast tumors, draining lymph nodes, adjacent tissues (TCRdb year 2016). About the investigation overall: In breast cancer patients, the study compared the TCR beta repertoires of tumor, adjacent nontumor tissue and axillary lymph nodes. In human breast cancer, the study set out to evaluate how tumor, surrounding tissue and draining lymph node repertoires relate to one another and whether T cells may move between these sites.

Broad study findings and their caveats: The data were considered consistent with most tumor T cells being derived from the lymph node and subsequently expanding within tumor tissue. Tumor T-cell repertoires showed less diversity than lymph node repertoires and more diversity than nontumor tissue repertoires, and tumor T-cell repertoires showed preferential V and J gene usage. Rather than being directly demonstrated, the conclusion that tumor T cells originate in lymph nodes was presented as consistent with a hypothesis. Tumor and nontumor tissue repertoires were found to be significantly more similar in luminal-like than in basal-like breast cancer.

The axillary draining lymph nodes of breast cancer patients were the source of the lymph node samples. This clonotype was detected ten times or more. Its antigen has not been determined. The record has no base qualities; no much larger clone is one base away. In the germline V gene (reference sequence), CDR1 corresponds to DFQATT and CDR2 to SNEGSKA. Counted from cysteine to phenylalanine, this CDR3 has 17 amino acids. The retained sequence is limited to the CDR3, 51 bases, with the frame set at the first base. Trimming leaves V shorter by 7 bases and J shorter by 4 bases, with the junction holding 22 bases beyond the gene matches. Sequencing relied on an Illumina HiSeq 2000. Multiplex PCR amplification was used to generate the TCR beta chain libraries. High-throughput sequencing was used to analyze the amplified TCR beta chain products. The public reads were reanalyzed by TCRdb: fastp trimming at Q25, MiXCR alignment, in-frame beta chains only. Merged by CDR3 protein, the rows form single entries marked with the most common genes and DNA. The sample table records about 170,000 distinct CDR3 sequences; around a third of these occur just once. The ten largest account for around 4% of the sample.

The sequence derives from a female donor with breast cancer. Some clones in this sample may be carry-over from other donors' samples. The sequenced material came from axillary lymph node tissue. Recombination joined TRBV20-1 with TRBJ2-7; 7 middle bases align to TRBD2. The DNA sequence reads TGCAGTGGTAGGCCGCTACCAAAAGCGGGAAAGGTTTACGAGCAGTACTTC. Translated, this gives CSGRPLPKAGKVYEQYF.